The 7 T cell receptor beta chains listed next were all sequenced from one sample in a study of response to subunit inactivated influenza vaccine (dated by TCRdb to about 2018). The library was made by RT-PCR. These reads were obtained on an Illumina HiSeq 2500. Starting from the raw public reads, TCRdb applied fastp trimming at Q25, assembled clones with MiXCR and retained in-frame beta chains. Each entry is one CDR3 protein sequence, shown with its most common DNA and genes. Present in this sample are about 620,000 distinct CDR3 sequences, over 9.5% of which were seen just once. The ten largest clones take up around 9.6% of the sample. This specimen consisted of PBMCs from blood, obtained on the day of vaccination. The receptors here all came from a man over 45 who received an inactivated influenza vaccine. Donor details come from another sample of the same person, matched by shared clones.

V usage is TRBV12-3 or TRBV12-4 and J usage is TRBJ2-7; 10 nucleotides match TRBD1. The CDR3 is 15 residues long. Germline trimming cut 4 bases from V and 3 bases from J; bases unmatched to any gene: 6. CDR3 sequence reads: CASSSYRDRGYEQYF. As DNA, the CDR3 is TGTGCCAGCAGTTCCTACCGGGACAGGGGCTACGAGCAGTACTTC.

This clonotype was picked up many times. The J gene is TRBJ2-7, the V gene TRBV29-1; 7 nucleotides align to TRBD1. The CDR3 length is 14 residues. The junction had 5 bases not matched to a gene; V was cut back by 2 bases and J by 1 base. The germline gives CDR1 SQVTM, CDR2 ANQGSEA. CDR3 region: CSVEQGDRSYEQYF. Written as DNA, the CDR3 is TGCAGCGTTGAACAGGGGGACCGATCCTACGAGCAGTACTTC.

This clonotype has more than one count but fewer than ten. In DNA form, the CDR3 reads TGTGCCAGCACTGGAGCGGCAGCTCTCTCCTATAATTCACCCCTCCACTTT. As protein: CASTGAAALSYNSPLHF. The V gene is TRBV6-1, the J gene TRBJ1-6, with no clear D. This CDR3 region has 17 residues. The V and J ends lost 7 bases and 0 bases respectively, with 16 bases between them. Germline V gene data show CDR1 as MNHNS and CDR2 as SASEGT.

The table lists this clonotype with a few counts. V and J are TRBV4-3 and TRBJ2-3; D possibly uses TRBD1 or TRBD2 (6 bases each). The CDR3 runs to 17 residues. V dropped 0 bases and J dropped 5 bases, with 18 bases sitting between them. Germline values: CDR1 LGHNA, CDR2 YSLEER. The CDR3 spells CASSQENWQGRGDTQYF. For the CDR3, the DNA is TGCGCCAGCAGCCAAGAGAACTGGCAGGGGCGGGGAGATACGCAGTATTTT.

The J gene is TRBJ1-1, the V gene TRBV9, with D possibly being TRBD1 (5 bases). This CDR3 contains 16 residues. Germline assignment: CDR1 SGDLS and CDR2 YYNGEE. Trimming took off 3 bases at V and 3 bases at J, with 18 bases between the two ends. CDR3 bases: TGTGCCAGCAGCGGGGGCGTGGGGACCGAGGACACTGAAGCTTTCTTT. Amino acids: CASSGGVGTEDTEAFF.

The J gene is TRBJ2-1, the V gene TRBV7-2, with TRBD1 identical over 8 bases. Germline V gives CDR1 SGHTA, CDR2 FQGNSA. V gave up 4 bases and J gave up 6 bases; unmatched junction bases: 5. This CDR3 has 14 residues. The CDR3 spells CASSSTGAVNEQFF. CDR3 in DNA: TGTGCCAGCAGCTCGACAGGGGCGGTCAATGAGCAGTTCTTC.

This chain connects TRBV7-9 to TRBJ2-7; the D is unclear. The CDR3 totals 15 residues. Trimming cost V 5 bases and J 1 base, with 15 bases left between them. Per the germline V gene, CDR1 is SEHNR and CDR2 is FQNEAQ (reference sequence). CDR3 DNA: TGTGCCAGCAGCCTGGAGCGAGGCCTTTCCTACGAGCAGTACTTC. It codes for CASSLERGLSYEQYF.